The T cell receptor beta chain under discussion was sequenced for a study of blood T cell repertoires in COVID-19. About the research overall: The study drew acute and convalescent COVID-19 samples from the United States, Italy and Spain. The analysed material was cDNA or gDNA that came from T cells, B-cell-depleted T cells, or PBMCs.

The repertoire was sequenced with immunoSEQ multiplex PCR; TCRdb's copy has only in-frame clones and lacks some. The table has a few hundred thousand clones, around nine tenths seen once. Donors of Cohort 3 who recovered were those that had two negative PCRs, clearance, or symptom resolution. V lost 5 bases and J 0 bases, leaving 17 bases between the germline ends. The CDR3 is 17 amino acids. Germline V gene data show CDR1 as SNHLY and CDR2 as FYNNEI. The material sequenced was PBMCs or T cells enriched from blood (not recorded which). This TCR came from a man in his thirties or forties who had recovered from COVID-19. This chain joins TRBV2 and TRBJ1-3, with no clear D. The CDR3 spells CASSLRELLTSGNTIYF. CDR3 DNA sequence: TGTGCCAGCAGTCTACGGGAGCTCCTGACCTCTGGAAACACCATATATTTT.